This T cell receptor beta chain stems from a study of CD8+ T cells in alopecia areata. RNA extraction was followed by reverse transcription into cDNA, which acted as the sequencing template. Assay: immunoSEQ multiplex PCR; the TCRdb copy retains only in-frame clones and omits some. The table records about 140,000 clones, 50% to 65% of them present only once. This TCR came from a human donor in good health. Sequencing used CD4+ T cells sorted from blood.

The CDR3 nucleotides read TGCAGCCCCAAGTCCGGGACTAGCGGCAATGAGCAGTTCTTC. Translation gives CSPKSGTSGNEQFF. The gene calls are TRBV29-1 and TRBJ2-1; 11 bases map to TRBD2. Trimming took 8 bases from V and 6 from J; bases not matched to a gene: 9. This CDR3 comprises 14 residues. Germline V gene lookup returns CDR1 SQVTM and CDR2 ANQGSEA.